This note documents a single T cell receptor beta chain sequence. This clonotype was seen many times. Its specific antigen is unknown. No much larger clone is present one base from it, and per-base qualities are unavailable. Trimming takes 4 bases from V and 2 bases from J, and the germline ends sit 16 bases apart. CDR1 and CDR2 are read off the germline V gene as SGHAT and FQNNGV. Measured from the cysteine to the phenylalanine, the CDR3 is 16 residues long. Just CDR3 DNA is preserved here, 48 bases in frame from base 1. This sample's treatment or condition label indicates: live attenuated yellow fever vaccine strain. At each blood-draw timepoint, two biological replicates of bulk PBMCs were obtained. PBMCs were isolated from peripheral blood using a standard Ficoll-Paque protocol. RNA was extracted with TriZol from bulk PBMCs, CD4 and CD8 fractions, and dextramer-positive and dextramer-negative fractions.

This sample was included in a study of T cells after yellow fever vaccination (dated by TCRdb to the late 2010s). In the study overall: The SMART-Seq v4 Ultra Low Input RNA kit was used to prepare libraries from fractions with low cell numbers. To follow T-cell clones before and after both primary and booster YFV17D yellow fever vaccination, bulk TCR alpha and beta repertoires underwent longitudinal sequencing. Two healthy male donors, one aged 18 to 29 and one aged 30 to 40 years, made up the cohort. Bulk PBMC replicates and cell subsets were isolated from blood drawn at multiple timepoints before and after both primary and secondary immunization. Broader findings and caveats from the paper: Because the study included only a couple of donors, the extent to which the findings can be generalized is limited. After the booster, most of the clones that had expanded following primary vaccination were detected again (around 97% of CD4 and around nine tenths of CD8), which suggests that memory was broadly maintained. The secondary T-cell response was found to be weaker but faster than the primary response, with a peak reached on day 5 rather than on day 15. Computational filtering was needed because FACS-sorted repertoires could contain abundant contaminating clonotypes from the bulk population. A small fraction of clonotypes appeared in both the CD4 and CD8 compartments, likely as a result of convergent recombination.

The instrument given in TCRdb is Illumina NovaSeq 6000. TCR cDNA was synthesized by 5'RACE template switching, which introduced a universal primer site and unique molecular identifiers. cDNA synthesis was primed from both the TCR alpha and TCR beta constant segments. Library amplification used two PCR steps, and the second PCR step added sample barcodes and sequencing adapters. Sequencing of libraries was done on Illumina HiSeq 2500 (2x100 bp) or NovaSeq (2x150 bp). The authors' pipeline ran thus. Reads were demultiplexed and collapsed into UMI consensus sequences with MIGEC, and V(D)J alignment was performed with MiXCR. Clonotypes responding to the vaccine were identified with edgeR on replicate PBMC samples, with the criteria of FDR below 0.01 and a log2 fold change above 5 up to day 15. CD4 or CD8 identity was assigned to each bulk clonotype according to whether the clonotype was present at higher abundance in the sequenced CD4 repertoire or the sequenced CD8 repertoire. The raw public data were reprocessed by TCRdb itself: fastp quality trimming at Q25, MiXCR clonotype calling, in-frame beta chains only. A single entry per CDR3 protein holds the most common genes and DNA from its merged rows. TCRdb's processing, not the authors' own work, is the source of the V and J calls. A total of some 320,000 distinct CDR3 sequences appear in this sample, 3.5% to 4.5% of them only once. Jointly, the top ten make up around 19% of the sample.

Here the chain combines TRBV11-2 and TRBJ2-3; TRBD2 might be the D gene, on 6 matching bases. The material was PBMCs, obtained 15 days after the yellow fever booster vaccination. The clonotype comes from a man aged 18 to 30 who received the YFV17D yellow fever vaccine. The nucleotides read TGTGCCAGCAGCTCCCGACTGGTAGCGGACACAGATACGCAGTATTTT. It specifies CASSSRLVADTDTQYF. Beyond the CDR3, the reference TRBV11-2 and TRBJ2-3 genes provide the residues; the full variable domain reads: EAGVAQSPRYKIIEKRQSVAFWCNPISGHATLYWYQQILGQGPKLLIQFQNNGVVDDSQLPKDRFSAERLKGVDSTLKIQPAKLEDSAVYLCASSSRLVADTDTQYFGPGTRLTVL.